This T cell receptor beta chain is drawn from a study of T cell responses to AZD1222 COVID-19 vaccine. A word on this clone: The antigen is undetermined.

The repertoire was sequenced with immunoSEQ multiplex PCR; TCRdb's copy has only in-frame clones and lacks some. The sample carries approximately 200,000 clones, 80% to 90% recorded once. Whole-study results and caveats: Clonal diversity may have been underestimated in mostly white British donors.

The sample consisted of peripheral blood, taken on day 0 of AZD1222 vaccination. The TCR sequence derives from an adult in good health.

The CDR3 region has the DNA TGTGCCAGCAGCTTAGTTCAGGGGAACACTGAAGCTTTCTTT. Translated: CASSLVQGNTEAFF. V usage is TRBV7-9 and J usage is TRBJ1-1; weak D call: TRBD1 (5 bases). Germline CDR1 reads SEHNR; CDR2 reads FQNEAQ (reference sequence). This CDR3 comprises 14 residues. Trimming removed 1 base at V and 1 base at J, with 7 bases between.